Shown below are 15 T cell receptor beta chains from a single sample sequenced in a study of blood T cell repertoires in COVID-19. Data came from immunoSEQ multiplex PCR; TCRdb stores just in-frame clones and leaves some out. The repertoire has 150,000 to 200,000 clones, roughly 86% of them found once; the top ten carry approximately 23%. The specimen was PBMCs or T cells enriched from blood (not recorded which). These receptors were obtained from a woman aged 40 to 50 in a cohort exposed to, infected with or recovered from COVID-19 (not recorded which).

The V call is TRBV15, the J call TRBJ1-4; no clear D. Germline V gene lookup returns CDR1 LNHNV and CDR2 YYDKDF (reference sequence). CDR3 size: 12 residues. V lost 6 bases, J lost 8 bases, and 10 bases lay in between. The CDR3: CATRNEQEKLFF. The CDR3 DNA follows: TGTGCCACCAGAAACGAACAGGAAAAACTGTTTTTT.

The sample holds one count of this clone. This chain connects TRBV9 to TRBJ2-1; 11 positions match TRBD2. This CDR3 contains 15 residues. V shed 4 bases, J shed 6 bases, and the junction held 6 bases outside the gene matches. CDR1 is SGDLS, CDR2 YYNGEE, per germline. In DNA form, the CDR3 reads TGTGCCAGCAGCTTCACTAGCGGGGGAATCAATGAGCAGTTCTTC. It is translated as CASSFTSGGINEQFF.

This chain's CDR3 is CASSQGRTDTQYF. CDR3 DNA: TGTGCCAGCAGTCAGGGAAGGACAGATACGCAGTATTTT. The chain has TRBV27 and TRBJ2-3; D perhaps matches TRBD1 (5 bases). V was shortened by 5 bases and J by 3 bases, with 9 bases between the two germline ends. The CDR3 extends over 13 amino acids. Germline CDR1 and CDR2: MNHEY and SMNVEV (reference sequence).

The chain is built from TRBV7-8 and TRBJ2-5; 15 bases line up with TRBD2. This CDR3 has 17 amino acids. Looked up from germline, CDR1 is SGHVS and CDR2 is FQNEAQ. V was pared by 4 bases and J by 5 bases, with 8 bases of the junction left unmatched. The CDR3 loop is CASSSRTSGRDWETQYF. CDR3 nucleotides: TGTGCCAGCAGCTCACGGACTAGCGGGAGGGATTGGGAGACCCAGTACTTC.

The genes are TRBV6-7 and TRBJ1-5; tentatively, D is TRBD1 (6 bases). TRBV6-7 is an ORF for which the function is uncertain. The CDR3 contains 18 residues. V lost 7 bases to trimming and J lost 1 base, with 23 bases between them. CDR3 coding DNA: TGTGCCAGCACCCCCGGCGGGGGCGAGAGGTGGAGCAATCAGCCCCAGCATTTT. The encoded protein is CASTPGGGERWSNQPQHF.

This rearrangement joins TRBV27 to TRBJ2-1; possibly TRBD1 for D (6 bases). The CDR3 is made up of 13 amino acids. The V gene lost 5 bases and the J gene lost 7 bases, with 12 bases spanning the gap. The germline V gene encodes CDR1 MNHEY and CDR2 SMNVEV (reference sequence). This CDR3 reads CASSPTRGNEQFF. The CDR3 DNA follows: TGTGCCAGCAGTCCCACCAGGGGTAATGAGCAGTTCTTC.

The J gene is TRBJ2-3, the V gene TRBV10-1; tentatively, D is TRBD1 (5 bases). V gave up 4 bases and J gave up 3 bases, with 11 bases separating them. Germline CDR1 WNHNN, CDR2 SYGVQD (reference sequence). The CDR3 has 14 amino acids. The CDR3, as DNA: TGCGCCAGCAGTGGATCAGGGATTACAGATACGCAGTATTTT. Translation: CASSGSGITDTQYF.

Only a few counts were recorded for this clone. The CDR3 sequence is CASIGAGVSGNTIYF. CDR3 in DNA: TGTGCCAGCATAGGGGCAGGGGTCTCTGGAAACACCATATATTTT. The chain combines TRBV6-5 with TRBJ1-3, with D possibly being TRBD1 (6 bases). The germline gives CDR1 MNHEY, CDR2 SVGAGI. V gave up 7 bases and J gave up 0 bases, with 13 bases separating them. The CDR3 is 15 residues long.

The chain has TRBV24-1 and TRBJ2-1; a weak D match, TRBD1 (7 bases). The CDR3 covers 15 residues. The V end lost 8 bases, the J end lost 7 bases, and 20 bases lay between the germline ends. Germline V CDR1 and CDR2: KGHDR, SFDVKD. The CDR3 here is CATMPSGGSKNEQFF. In DNA, the CDR3 is TGTGCCACCATGCCCTCAGGGGGGAGTAAGAATGAGCAGTTCTTC.

The gene calls are TRBV15 and TRBJ1-4; 11 bases fit TRBD1. Germline V gives CDR1 LNHNV, CDR2 YYDKDF (reference sequence). V trimming: 5 bases; J trimming: 7 bases; junction bases outside the gene matches: 6. This CDR3 is 15 amino acids long. DNA for the CDR3: TGTGCCACCAGCGGCGCCGGGACAGGGGGTGAAAAACTGTTTTTT. Translation: CATSGAGTGGEKLFF.

This clone was found a few times. V usage is TRBV13 and J usage is TRBJ2-4; D remains ambiguous. V lost 5 bases to trimming and J lost 0 bases, with 8 bases between them. Germline V gene sequence: CDR1 PRHDT, CDR2 FYEKMQ (reference sequence). The CDR3 runs 14 residues. The CDR3 region is CASSPESAKNIQYF. The CDR3 DNA reads as TGTGCCAGCAGCCCCGAGTCAGCCAAAAACATTCAGTACTTC. Complete variable domain (other parts from reference TRBV13 and TRBJ2-4): AAGVIQSPRHLIKEKRETATLKCYPIPRHDTVYWYQQGPGQDPQFLISFYEKMQSDKGSIPDRFSAQQFSDYHSELNMSSLELGDSALYFCASSPESAKNIQYFGAGTRLSVL.

The rearrangement links TRBV5-1 to TRBJ2-1; 16 bases are shared with TRBD2. This CDR3 is 16 amino acids long. Germline assignment: CDR1 SGHRS and CDR2 YFSETQ. The V gene end was trimmed by 4 bases and the J gene end by 8 bases; junction bases not matched to a gene: 6. DNA of the CDR3: TGCGCCAGCAGCCCTCCCGGGACTAGCGGGAGGGATGAGCAGTTCTTC. Protein product: CASSPPGTSGRDEQFF.

This chain uses TRBV5-1 with TRBJ2-3, with TRBD2 as a possible D gene (6 bases). Trimming removed 7 bases at V and 3 bases at J, with 15 bases between. CDR3 length equals 14 residues. The germline CDR1 and CDR2 sequences are SGHRS and YFSETQ. The CDR3 reads CASGPDGSTDTQYF. CDR3 nucleotide sequence: TGCGCCAGCGGACCTGACGGGAGTACAGATACGCAGTATTTT.

The J gene is TRBJ2-7, the V gene TRBV11-2; D might be TRBD1 (5 bases). The CDR3 has 16 amino acids. Germline CDR1 is SGHAT and CDR2 is FQNNGV. Trimming left V 5 bases short and J 0 bases short, with 17 bases between. This CDR3 is CASSQPQGVSSYEQYF. Here the CDR3 DNA reads TGTGCCAGCAGCCAGCCCCAAGGGGTTTCCTCCTACGAGCAGTACTTC.

The chain uses TRBV5-1 and TRBJ2-1; D might be TRBD2 (6 bases). The CDR3 runs to 15 residues. Germline V gives CDR1 SGHRS, CDR2 YFSETQ. V was trimmed by 1 base and J by 4 bases, leaving 12 bases between them. CDR3 DNA sequence: TGCGCCAGCAGCTTGAGGGTGGGAGGATACAATGAGCAGTTCTTC. It is translated as CASSLRVGGYNEQFF.